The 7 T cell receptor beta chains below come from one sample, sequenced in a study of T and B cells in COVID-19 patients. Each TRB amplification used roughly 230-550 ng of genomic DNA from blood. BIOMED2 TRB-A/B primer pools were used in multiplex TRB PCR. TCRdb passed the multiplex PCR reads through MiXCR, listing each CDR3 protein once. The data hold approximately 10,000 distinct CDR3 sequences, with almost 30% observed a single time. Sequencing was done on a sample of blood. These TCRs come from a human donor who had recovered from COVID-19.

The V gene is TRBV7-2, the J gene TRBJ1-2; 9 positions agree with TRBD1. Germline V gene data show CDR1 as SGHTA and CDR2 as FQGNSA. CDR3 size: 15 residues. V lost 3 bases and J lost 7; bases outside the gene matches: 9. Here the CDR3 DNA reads TGTGCCAGCAGCTTCTTCACAGGGGGCGTAGGTGGCTACACCTTC. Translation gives CASSFFTGGVGGYTF.

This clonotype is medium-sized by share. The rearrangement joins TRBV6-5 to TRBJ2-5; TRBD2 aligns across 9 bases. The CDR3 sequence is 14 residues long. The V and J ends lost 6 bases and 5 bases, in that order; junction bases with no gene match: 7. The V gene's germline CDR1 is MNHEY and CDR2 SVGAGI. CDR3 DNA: TGTGCCAGCAGCCCTCTAGCGGGGAGGGAGACCCAGTACTTC. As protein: CASSPLAGRETQYF.

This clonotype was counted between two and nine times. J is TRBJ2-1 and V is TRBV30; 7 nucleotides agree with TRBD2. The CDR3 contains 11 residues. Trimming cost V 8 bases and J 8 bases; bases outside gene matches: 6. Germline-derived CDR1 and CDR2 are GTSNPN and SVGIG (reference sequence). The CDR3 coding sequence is TGTGCCCGGGGGGACTGGGATGAGCAGTTCTTC. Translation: CARGDWDEQFF.

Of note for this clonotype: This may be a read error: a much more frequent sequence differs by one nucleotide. This CDR3 reads CAWSVGMGGEKLFF. The CDR3 coding sequence is TGTGCCTGGAGTGTAGGCATGGGAGGTGAAAAACTGTTTTTT. The V gene is TRBV30, the J gene TRBJ1-4; D remains ambiguous. With 0 bases removed from V and 7 bases from J, the gap between germline ends came to 12 bases. The CDR3 totals 14 residues. CDR1 and CDR2 from the germline V gene are GTSNPN and SVGIG (reference sequence).

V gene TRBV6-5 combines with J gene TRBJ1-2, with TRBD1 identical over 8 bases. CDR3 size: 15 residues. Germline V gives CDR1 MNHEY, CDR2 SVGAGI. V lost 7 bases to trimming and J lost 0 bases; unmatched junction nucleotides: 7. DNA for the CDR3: TGTGCCAGCACTCGATTGGGACAGGCTAACTATGGCTACACCTTC. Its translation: CASTRLGQANYGYTF.

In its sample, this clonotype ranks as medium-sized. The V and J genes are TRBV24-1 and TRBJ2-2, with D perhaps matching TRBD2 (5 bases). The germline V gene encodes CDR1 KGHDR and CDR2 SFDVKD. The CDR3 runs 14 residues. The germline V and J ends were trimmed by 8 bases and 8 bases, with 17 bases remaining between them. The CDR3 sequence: CATNPGSRVGELFF. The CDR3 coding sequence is TGTGCCACCAATCCGGGGTCACGTGTTGGGGAGCTGTTTTTT.

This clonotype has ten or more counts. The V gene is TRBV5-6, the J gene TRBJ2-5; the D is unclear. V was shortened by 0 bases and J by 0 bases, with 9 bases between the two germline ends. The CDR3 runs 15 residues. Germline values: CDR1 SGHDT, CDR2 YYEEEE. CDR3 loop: CASSLGVSYQETQYF. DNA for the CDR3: TGTGCCAGCAGCTTGGGAGTTTCGTACCAAGAGACCCAGTACTTC. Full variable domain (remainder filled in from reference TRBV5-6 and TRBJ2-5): DAGVTQSPTHLIKTRGQQVTLRCSPKSGHDTVSWYQQALGQGPQFIFQYYEEEERQRGNFPDRFSGHQFPNYSSELNVNALLLGDSALYLCASSLGVSYQETQYFGPGTRLLVL.